The 23 T cell receptor beta chains given below trace back to one sample, sequenced in a study of blood T cell repertoires in COVID-19. Here immunoSEQ multiplex PCR was the method, and the copy in TCRdb shows in-frame clones only, minus some. The repertoire consists of about 220,000 clones, with around 83% occurring once and the leading ten covering approximately 7.4%. Source material: peripheral blood. The origin of the receptors is a woman aged 45-65 years with acute or convalescent COVID-19.

The chain combines TRBV7-8 with TRBJ1-2; D possibly corresponds to TRBD1 (6 bases). This CDR3 comprises 16 residues. With 7 bases removed from V and 10 bases from J, the gap between germline ends came to 28 bases. CDR1 and CDR2 (germline): SGHVS, FQNEAQ. The CDR3 sequence is CASTKEQGVFSKTYTF. The CDR3 bases are TGTGCCAGCACCAAAGAACAGGGAGTATTTTCAAAAACCTACACCTTC. The whole variable domain, filled in from reference TRBV7-8 and TRBJ1-2, reads GAGVSQSPRYKVAKRGQDVALRCDPISGHVSLFWYQQALGQGPEFLTYFQNEAQLDKSGLPSDRFFAERPEGSVSTLKIQRTQQEDSAVYLCASTKEQGVFSKTYTFGSGTRLTVV.

The genes are TRBV6-2 or TRBV6-3 and TRBJ2-3, with a tentative D call TRBD2 (5 bases). The V gene's germline CDR1 is MNHEY and CDR2 SVGEGT. V lost 6 bases and J lost 5, with 9 bases in between. The CDR3 totals 12 residues. In DNA form, the CDR3 reads TGTGCCAGCAGCCTAGCCCAAGATACGCAGTATTTT. Amino acids: CASSLAQDTQYF.

The CDR3 DNA is TGTGCCAGCAGCAAAAGACTAGCGGGGGGCAATGAGCAGTTCTTC. Protein product: CASSKRLAGGNEQFF. The chain couples TRBV7-3 to TRBJ2-1; 13 positions agree with TRBD2. The CDR3 length is 15 residues. Losses at the gene ends were 5 bases for V and 6 bases for J; bases not matched to a gene: 4. Germline CDR1 SGHTA, CDR2 FQGTGA.

The chain recombines TRBV2 with TRBJ2-1; 12 nucleotides agree with TRBD2. The CDR3 is 16 residues long. V lost 7 bases and J lost 2; bases outside the gene matches: 6. The germline CDR1 and CDR2 sequences are SNHLY and FYNNEI. CDR3 nucleotides: TGTGCCAGCATTAAAAGGACTAGCGGGACCTACAATGAGCAGTTCTTC. This gives the protein CASIKRTSGTYNEQFF.

The rearrangement uses TRBV14 and TRBJ1-1; 7 positions match TRBD1. The V gene's germline CDR1 is SGHDN and CDR2 FVKESK. V was pared by 1 base and J by 5 bases, with 7 bases of the junction left unmatched. CDR3 length: 15 amino acids. CDR3 loop: CASSQVIGGWTEAFF. In DNA form, the CDR3 reads TGTGCCAGCAGCCAAGTAATAGGGGGCTGGACTGAAGCTTTCTTT. The full variable domain, with the rest looked up from reference TRBV14 and TRBJ1-1, is EAGVTQFPSHSVIEKGQTVTLRCDPISGHDNLYWYRRVMGKEIKFLLHFVKESKQDESGMPNNRFLAERTGGTYSTLKVQPAELEDSGVYFCASSQVIGGWTEAFFGQGTRLTVV.

The V call is TRBV9, the J call TRBJ2-7; 11 nucleotides agree with TRBD2. Germline-derived CDR1 and CDR2 are SGDLS and YYNGEE. Germline trimming cut 5 bases from V and 0 bases from J; bases unmatched to any gene: 16. This CDR3 is 19 amino acids long. CDR3 protein: CASSPQLGLADGSSYEQYF. In nucleotides, the CDR3 is TGTGCCAGCAGTCCCCAATTGGGACTAGCGGACGGAAGCTCCTACGAGCAGTACTTC. Combining the CDR3 with reference TRBV9 and TRBJ2-7 gives the whole variable domain DSGVTQTPKHLITATGQRVTLRCSPRSGDLSVYWYQQSLDQGLQFLIQYYNGEERAKGNILERFSAQQFPDLHSELNLSSLELGDSALYFCASSPQLGLADGSSYEQYFGPGTRLTVT.

Note on this clone: Within the sample, other DNA sequences also encode this same CDR3. The V gene is TRBV27, the J gene TRBJ1-5; TRBD1 aligns across 11 bases. V was pared by 0 bases and J by 4 bases, with 2 bases of the junction left unmatched. Germline V lookup: CDR1 MNHEY, CDR2 SMNVEV (reference sequence). The CDR3 sequence is 16 residues long. The CDR3 coding sequence is TGTGCCAGCAGTTTATCGGGACAGGGGGGTAATCAGCCCCAGCATTTT. Protein sequence: CASSLSGQGGNQPQHF.

The V gene is TRBV7-9, the J gene TRBJ2-7, with 7 bases aligning to TRBD1. The germline CDR1 and CDR2 sequences are SEHNR and FQNEAQ (reference sequence). J gave up 2 bases and V 6 bases, and 1 base lay outside the gene matches. The CDR3 consists of 12 residues. The CDR3 coding sequence is TGTGCCAGCAGGGGACAGACCTACGAGCAGTACTTC. Protein product: CASRGQTYEQYF.

About this clone: At the DNA level, this CDR3 is encoded by other sequences in the same sample as well. The J gene is TRBJ2-2, the V gene TRBV27, with a possible D match to TRBD2 (5 bases). Per the germline V gene, CDR1 is MNHEY and CDR2 is SMNVEV (reference sequence). The CDR3 consists of 15 residues. Trimming removed 5 bases from V and 1 base from J, with 11 bases in between. CDR3: CASSPSGRNTGELFF. CDR3 nucleotide sequence: TGTGCCAGCAGTCCCTCGGGAAGGAACACCGGGGAGCTGTTTTTT.

The rearrangement uses TRBV27 and TRBJ1-2; 11 nucleotides agree with TRBD1. V was clipped by 5 bases and J by 5 bases; unmatched bases: 10. The germline gives CDR1 MNHEY, CDR2 SMNVEV (reference sequence). This CDR3 has 16 residues. CDR3 coding DNA: TGTGCCAGCAGTCCACTTGGGACAGGGGGGGGGTATGGCTACACCTTC. It is translated as CASSPLGTGGGYGYTF.

J is TRBJ2-1 and V is TRBV2; tentatively, D is TRBD2 (6 bases). The CDR3 length is 19 residues. Trimming shortened V by 3 bases and J by 4 bases, and 25 bases separated the two germline ends. In germline, CDR1 is SNHLY, CDR2 FYNNEI. CDR3 residues: CASSDSTSGTLARYNEQFF. As DNA, the CDR3 is TGTGCCAGCAGTGACTCGACTAGTGGGACCCTAGCCCGGTACAATGAGCAGTTCTTC.

The CDR3 here is CASSLSHTGELFF. The DNA of the CDR3 is TGTGCCAGCAGTCTGAGCCACACCGGGGAGCTGTTTTTT. This rearrangement joins TRBV28 to TRBJ2-2, with D uncertain. The CDR3 is 13 amino acids. CDR1 MDHEN and CDR2 SYDVKM come from the germline V gene. Trimming removed 5 bases at V and 3 bases at J, with 7 bases between.

The J gene is TRBJ2-3, the V gene TRBV7-9; 7 bases are shared with TRBD2. V shed 5 bases, J shed 1 base, and the junction held 3 bases outside the gene matches. The length of the CDR3 is 14 residues. Germline V gene lookup returns CDR1 SEHNR and CDR2 FQNEAQ (reference sequence). DNA of the CDR3: TGTGCCAGCAGCACTAGCGTCCGCACAGATACGCAGTATTTT. This sequence encodes CASSTSVRTDTQYF.

The rearrangement joins TRBV24-1 to TRBJ1-1, with 9 nucleotides matching TRBD1. The CDR3 covers 15 residues. Losses at the gene ends were 9 bases for V and 5 bases for J; bases not matched to a gene: 12. The germline gives CDR1 KGHDR, CDR2 SFDVKD. CDR3 sequence (DNA): TGTGCCACCTCCTCAGCCGGGACAGGGTCAACTGAAGCTTTCTTT. This sequence encodes CATSSAGTGSTEAFF.

The chain recombines TRBV19 with TRBJ2-5, with TRBD2 matching 11 bases. The junction had 3 bases not matched to a gene; V was cut back by 3 bases and J by 0 bases. Germline V gene lookup returns CDR1 LNHDA and CDR2 SQIVND (reference sequence). The CDR3 is 16 residues long. In nucleotides, the CDR3 is TGTGCCAGTAGTATCTGGACTAGCGGGTACCAAGAGACCCAGTACTTC. This sequence encodes CASSIWTSGYQETQYF.

V is TRBV27 and J is TRBJ1-5; D might be TRBD1 (6 bases). The CDR3 consists of 17 residues. Trimming cost V 6 bases and J 0 bases, with 18 bases left between them. CDR1 and CDR2 (germline): MNHEY, SMNVEV (reference sequence). The CDR3 is CASSLPGGANSNQPQHF. DNA of the CDR3: TGTGCCAGCAGCCTACCGGGGGGGGCCAATAGCAATCAGCCCCAGCATTTT.

The gene calls are TRBV5-1 and TRBJ2-1; 9 bases agree with TRBD2. This CDR3 is built from 17 residues. The J segment lost 2 bases and the V segment lost 2 bases, leaving 8 bases of the junction unmatched. Germline loops: CDR1 SGHRS, CDR2 YFSETQ. This CDR3 reads CASSLSRAGGAYNEQFF. The CDR3 DNA follows: TGCGCCAGCAGCTTAAGTAGGGCGGGAGGGGCCTACAATGAGCAGTTCTTC.

This rearrangement joins TRBV2 to TRBJ2-1; D is possibly TRBD2 (6 bases). The CDR3 consists of 13 residues. V lost 4 bases, J lost 4 bases, and 8 bases lay in between. The germline gives CDR1 SNHLY, CDR2 FYNNEI. Written as DNA, the CDR3 is TGTGCCAGCAGTGTCGGGAGATACAATGAGCAGTTCTTC. Residues: CASSVGRYNEQFF.

V gene TRBV30 combines with J gene TRBJ1-1; 8 bases agree with TRBD1. CDR1 is GTSNPN, CDR2 SVGIG, per germline (reference sequence). V was clipped by 0 bases and J by 6 bases; unmatched bases: 18. The CDR3 consists of 18 residues. CDR3 amino acids: CAWSVPYGGQGAVAEAFF. The DNA of the CDR3 is TGTGCCTGGAGTGTACCGTATGGCGGGCAGGGGGCAGTCGCTGAAGCTTTCTTT. The entire variable domain, with the rest obtained from reference TRBV30 and TRBJ1-1, is as follows: SQTIHQWPATLVQPVGSPLSLECTVEGTSNPNLYWYRQAAGRGLQLLFYSVGIGQISSEVPQNLSASRPQDRQFILSSKKLLLSDSGFYLCAWSVPYGGQGAVAEAFFGQGTRLTVV.

V and J are TRBV29-1 and TRBJ2-2; 10 bases match TRBD2. V shed 4 bases and J 2 bases; nucleotides not matched to a gene: 10. Germline V gene sequence: CDR1 SQVTM, CDR2 ANQGSEA. CDR3 length: 17 residues. The CDR3 sequence is CSVVVYSGRINTGELFF. The CDR3 DNA reads as TGCAGCGTTGTTGTTTATAGCGGGAGGATAAACACCGGGGAGCTGTTTTTT.

The V call is TRBV6-5, the J call TRBJ1-2, with 7 bases that match TRBD1. CDR1 MNHEY and CDR2 SVGAGI come from the germline V gene. The CDR3 has 14 amino acids. J was trimmed by 7 bases and V by 6 bases; bases with no gene match: 11. CDR3 DNA: TGTGCCAGCAGGGATACAGGGGCCACAAGTGGCTACACCTTC. It is translated as CASRDTGATSGYTF.

On this clone itself: The identical CDR3 is also encoded by other nucleotide sequences in the sample. The V gene is TRBV18, the J gene TRBJ2-7; weak D call: TRBD1 (6 bases). With 3 bases removed from V and 6 bases from J, the gap between germline ends came to 9 bases. This CDR3 has 12 amino acids. In germline, CDR1 is KGHSH, CDR2 LQKENI. The CDR3 nucleotides are TGTGCCAGCTCACCGACAGGAGGCGAGCAGTACTTC. Protein product: CASSPTGGEQYF.

This rearrangement joins TRBV5-1 to TRBJ1-2; D may be TRBD1 (6 bases). The CDR3 is 16 residues long. Trimming took 4 bases from V and 4 from J, leaving 20 bases between them. Per germline, CDR1 SGHRS and CDR2 YFSETQ. CDR3 residues: CASSPLGGARSYGYTF. The CDR3 DNA reads TGCGCCAGCAGCCCCTTGGGGGGGGCCCGTAGCTATGGCTACACCTTC.